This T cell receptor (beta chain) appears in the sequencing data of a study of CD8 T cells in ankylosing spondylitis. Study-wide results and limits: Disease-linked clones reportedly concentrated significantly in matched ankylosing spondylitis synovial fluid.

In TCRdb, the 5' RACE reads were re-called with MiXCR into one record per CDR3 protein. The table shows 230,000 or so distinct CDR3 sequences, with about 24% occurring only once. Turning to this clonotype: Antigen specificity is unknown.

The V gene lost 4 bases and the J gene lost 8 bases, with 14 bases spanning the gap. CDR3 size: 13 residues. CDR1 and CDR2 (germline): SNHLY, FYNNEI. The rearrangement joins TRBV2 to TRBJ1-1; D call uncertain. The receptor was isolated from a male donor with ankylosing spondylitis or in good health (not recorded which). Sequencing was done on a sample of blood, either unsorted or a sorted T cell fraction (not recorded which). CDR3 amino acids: CASSAVGKREAFF. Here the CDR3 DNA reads TGTGCCAGCAGTGCTGTGGGGAAAAGGGAAGCTTTCTTT. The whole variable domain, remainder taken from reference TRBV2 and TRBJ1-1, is EPEVTQTPSHQVTQMGQEVILRCVPISNHLYFYWYRQILGQKVEFLVSFYNNEISEKSEIFDDQFSVERPDGSNFTLKIRSTKLEDSAMYFCASSAVGKREAFFGQGTRLTVV.